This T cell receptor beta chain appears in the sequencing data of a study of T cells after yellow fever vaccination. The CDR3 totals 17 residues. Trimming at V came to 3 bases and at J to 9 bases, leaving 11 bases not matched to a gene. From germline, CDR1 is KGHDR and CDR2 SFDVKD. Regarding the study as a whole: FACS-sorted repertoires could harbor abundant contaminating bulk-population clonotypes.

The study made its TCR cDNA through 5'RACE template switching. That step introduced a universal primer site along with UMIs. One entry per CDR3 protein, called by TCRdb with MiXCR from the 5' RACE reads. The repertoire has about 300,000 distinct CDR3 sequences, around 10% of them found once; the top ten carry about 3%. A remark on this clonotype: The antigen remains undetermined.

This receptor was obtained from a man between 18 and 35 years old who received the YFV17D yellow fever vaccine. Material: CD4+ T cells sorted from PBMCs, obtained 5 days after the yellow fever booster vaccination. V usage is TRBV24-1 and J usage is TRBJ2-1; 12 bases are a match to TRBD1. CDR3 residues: CATSDAPGQGAVGEQFF. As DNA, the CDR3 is TGTGCCACCAGTGATGCTCCGGGACAGGGGGCCGTCGGTGAGCAGTTCTTC.